This T cell receptor (beta chain) was obtained from a study of T cells in Graves' hyperthyroidism and ophthalmopathy. The study, taken as a whole, reports: A model using 13 V-J features told ophthalmopathy apart from stable hyperthyroidism.

In the case of this clonotype: No antigen is known for it.

RNA transcripts served as the template for amplifying TCR beta CDR3 regions. HTBI primers drove first-round RT-PCR of the TCR CDR3. MiXCR, run by TCRdb on the multiplex PCR reads, gives a single entry per CDR3 protein. The sample holds under 350,000 distinct CDR3 sequences, about 21% seen once. Each diagnosis was grounded in clinical symptoms, serum thyroxine and TRAb, thyroid ultrasound, and orbital computed tomography. CDR1 SGDLS and CDR2 YYNGEE come from the germline V gene. V lost 3 bases and J lost 5; bases outside the gene matches: 6. The CDR3 covers 14 residues. The receptor comes from a woman aged 50 to 60 with Graves' hyperthyroidism. The gene calls are TRBV9 and TRBJ2-7, with 9 bases identical to TRBD2. The sequenced sample consisted of blood. The CDR3 coding sequence is TGTGCCAGCAGCGGGGCTAGCGGGATTCACGAGCAGTACTTC. Translation gives CASSGASGIHEQYF.